Below, 10 T cell receptor beta chains from the same sample are listed, as sequenced in a study of blood T cell repertoires in COVID-19. Sequencing was performed with immunoSEQ multiplex PCR; in TCRdb, only in-frame clones are kept and a portion is missing. The table has roughly 350,000 clones, 85% seen once. Sequenced: peripheral blood. The receptors stem from a woman aged 18-29 years with acute or convalescent COVID-19.

V is TRBV5-1 and J is TRBJ2-7, with unresolved D. Germline CDR1 is SGHRS and CDR2 is YFSETQ. CDR3 length equals 15 residues. With 0 bases removed from V and 2 bases from J, the gap between germline ends came to 12 bases. This CDR3 is CASSLGTASTYEQYF. CDR3 sequence (DNA): TGCGCCAGCAGCTTGGGTACAGCCTCCACCTACGAGCAGTACTTC.

The chain joins TRBV19 to TRBJ1-1; TRBD1 agrees at 8 bases. Germline trimming cut 3 bases from V and 10 bases from J; bases unmatched to any gene: 7. The CDR3 spans 13 residues. Germline assignment: CDR1 LNHDA and CDR2 SQIVND (reference sequence). For the CDR3, the DNA is TGTGCCAGTAGTATTGGGCAGGGGGCTGGAGCTTTCTTT. Translation: CASSIGQGAGAFF. Supplemented by reference TRBV19 and TRBJ1-1, the full variable domain reads DGGITQSPKYLFRKEGQNVTLSCEQNLNHDAMYWYRQDPGQGLRLIYYSQIVNDFQKGDIAEGYSVSREKKESFPLTVTSAQKNPTAFYLCASSIGQGAGAFFGQGTRLTVV.

The rearrangement joins TRBV13 to TRBJ1-4; 9 bases are a match to TRBD1. The CDR3 length is 14 residues. Germline V gene lookup returns CDR1 PRHDT and CDR2 FYEKMQ (reference sequence). J was trimmed by 8 bases and V by 4 bases; bases with no gene match: 5. The CDR3 is CASSYRGRREKLFF. The CDR3 nucleotides read TGTGCCAGCAGCTACAGGGGGCGAAGGGAAAAACTGTTTTTT.

The rearrangement links TRBV30 to TRBJ2-1; a possible D gene is TRBD1 (6 bases). The CDR3 consists of 17 residues. V lost 2 bases and J lost 0, with 17 bases in between. Germline V lookup: CDR1 GTSNPN, CDR2 SVGIG (reference sequence). The DNA of the CDR3 is TGTGCCTGGAGTTTCCCCCCGGGACACCCCTCCTACAATGAGCAGTTCTTC. Its translation: CAWSFPPGHPSYNEQFF.

The chain carries TRBV19 and TRBJ1-5; D unresolved. CDR1 LNHDA and CDR2 SQIVND come from the germline V gene (reference sequence). There are 13 residues in the CDR3. Trimming took 7 bases from V and 6 from J, leaving 13 bases between them. Here the CDR3 reads CASMAEGGQPQHF. CDR3 coding DNA: TGTGCCAGTATGGCAGAAGGCGGTCAGCCCCAGCATTTT.

The chain has TRBV9 and TRBJ2-1, with TRBD2 matching 7 bases. J gave up 0 bases and V 3 bases, and 3 bases lay outside the gene matches. The CDR3 extends over 15 amino acids. The germline V gene encodes CDR1 SGDLS and CDR2 YYNGEE. The CDR3: CASSGGGSSYNEQFF. CDR3 in DNA: TGTGCCAGCAGCGGCGGGGGTAGCTCCTACAATGAGCAGTTCTTC. Using reference TRBV9 and TRBJ2-1 for the parts outside the CDR3, the full variable domain is DSGVTQTPKHLITATGQRVTLRCSPRSGDLSVYWYQQSLDQGLQFLIQYYNGEERAKGNILERFSAQQFPDLHSELNLSSLELGDSALYFCASSGGGSSYNEQFFGPGTRLTVL.

The chain has TRBV4-1 and TRBJ2-7; possibly TRBD2 for D (6 bases). Per germline, CDR1 MGHRA and CDR2 YSYEKL. The CDR3 contains 16 residues. V was cut by 0 bases and J by 2 bases, with 14 bases left in between. DNA of the CDR3: TGCGCCAGCAGCCAAGATTCTTTAGCGGCCGCCTACGAGCAGTACTTC. Amino acids: CASSQDSLAAAYEQYF.

This clone was seen just once. The rearrangement uses TRBV19 and TRBJ2-1, with a weak D call TRBD2 (5 bases). Germline CDR1 and CDR2: LNHDA and SQIVND (reference sequence). The CDR3 consists of 15 residues. V lost 3 bases, J lost 2 bases, and 11 bases lay in between. CDR3 in amino acids: CASSIRLEAYNEQFF. CDR3 nucleotides: TGTGCCAGTAGTATCCGCCTGGAGGCCTACAATGAGCAGTTCTTC.

The gene calls are TRBV2 and TRBJ1-6; 8 positions match TRBD1. Germline CDR1 and CDR2: SNHLY and FYNNEI. V was clipped by 0 bases and J by 10 bases; unmatched bases: 2. This CDR3 is 14 amino acids long. In DNA, the CDR3 is TGTGCCAGCAGTGAAGCACAGGGGGTCTCACCCCTCCACTTT. Its protein is CASSEAQGVSPLHF.

The chain recombines TRBV27 with TRBJ2-7; possibly TRBD1 for D (5 bases). Per germline, CDR1 MNHEY and CDR2 SMNVEV (reference sequence). The CDR3 is 15 amino acids. V was pared by 8 bases and J by 5 bases, with 22 bases between. CDR3 coding DNA: TGTGCCAGCCCTCCCCGCCGTTGGCAGGGCCACGAGCAGTACTTC. Translation: CASPPRRWQGHEQYF.